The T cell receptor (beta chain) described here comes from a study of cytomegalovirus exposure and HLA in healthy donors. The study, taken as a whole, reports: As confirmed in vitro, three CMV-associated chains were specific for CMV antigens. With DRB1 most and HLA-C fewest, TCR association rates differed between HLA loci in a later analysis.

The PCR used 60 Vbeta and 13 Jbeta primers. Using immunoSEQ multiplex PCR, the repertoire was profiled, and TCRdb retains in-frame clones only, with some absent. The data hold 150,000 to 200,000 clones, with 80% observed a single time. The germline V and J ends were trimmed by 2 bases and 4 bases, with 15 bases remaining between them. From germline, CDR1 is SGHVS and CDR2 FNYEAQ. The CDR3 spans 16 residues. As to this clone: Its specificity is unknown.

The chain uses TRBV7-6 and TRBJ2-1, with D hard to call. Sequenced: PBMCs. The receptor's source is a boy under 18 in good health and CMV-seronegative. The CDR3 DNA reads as TGTGCCAGCAGCTTACTAGGCAGCCACAAGTACAATGAGCAGTTCTTC. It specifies CASSLLGSHKYNEQFF.